The 12 T cell receptor beta chains presented below share a single source sample, sequenced in a study of shared clonotypes between healthy human individuals. The table came from immunoSEQ multiplex PCR; TCRdb's copy has only in-frame clones and leaves some out. The table lists around 2.5 million clones, 93% of them singletons, with around 0.37% in the top ten. The sequencing input was naive CD4+ T cells from PBMCs. Subset defined: CD45RA+ positively selected. These receptors came from a man between 18 and 35 years old in good health. Some clones in this sample may be carry-over from other donors' samples.

The chain employs TRBV18 and TRBJ1-1; D remains unclear. Trimming shortened V by 3 bases and J by 4 bases, and 9 bases separated the two germline ends. Germline V gene sequence: CDR1 KGHSH, CDR2 LQKENI. This CDR3 spans 13 amino acids. The CDR3 DNA sequence: TGTGCCAGCTCACCCTCCGTAGTCACTGAAGCTTTCTTT. Translated, it gives CASSPSVVTEAFF.

The rearrangement joins TRBV6-1 to TRBJ2-3; D not resolved. CDR3 length: 11 residues. CDR1 and CDR2 (germline): MNHNS, SASEGT. The V and J ends lost 4 bases and 7 bases respectively, with 6 bases between them. The chain's CDR3 is CASSASYTQYF. The CDR3 coding sequence is TGTGCCAGCAGTGCTTCCTATACGCAGTATTTT.

This clone was seen more than once but under ten times. Other DNA variants within this sample encode the same CDR3. The chain uses TRBV11-2 and TRBJ2-5; D is unclear. The CDR3 extends over 11 amino acids. V gave up 1 base and J gave up 4 bases, with 1 base separating them. CDR1 is SGHAT and CDR2 is FQNNGV in the germline V gene. Written as DNA, the CDR3 is TGTGCCAGCAGCTTAGCAGAGACCCAGTACTTC. The encoded protein is CASSLAETQYF.

Regarding this clone: A junction boundary mismatches the germline segment, possibly from a read error. The same CDR3 is also encoded by other DNA sequences in this sample. The chain is built from TRBV18 and TRBJ2-7, with 9 bases that match TRBD1. The CDR3 spans 17 residues. CDR1 and CDR2 from the germline V gene are KGHSH and LQKENI. The CDR3 nucleotides read TGTGCTAGCTCATCCATTACCGCGGGACAGGGATACGGCGAGCAGTACTTC. Its translation is CASSSITAGQGYGEQYF.

The chain joins TRBV19 to TRBJ2-5; 7 bases agree with TRBD1. The CDR3 is made up of 14 amino acids. J gave up 7 bases and V 5 bases, and 10 bases lay outside the gene matches. Per the germline V gene, CDR1 is LNHDA and CDR2 is SQIVND (reference sequence). CDR3 region: CASSPQGTVGTQYF. Written as DNA, the CDR3 is TGTGCCAGTAGTCCCCAAGGGACAGTTGGGACCCAGTACTTC.

The chain has TRBV18 and TRBJ2-7; TRBD2 matches at 12 bases. Losses at the gene ends were 4 bases for V and 0 bases for J; bases not matched to a gene: 1. The germline V gene encodes CDR1 KGHSH and CDR2 LQKENI. This CDR3 has 15 residues. In DNA, the CDR3 is TGTGCCAGCTCACTGACTAGCGGGAGCTCCTACGAGCAGTACTTC. Translating it yields CASSLTSGSSYEQYF.

The chain employs TRBV5-1 and TRBJ2-1; a possible D gene is TRBD2 (5 bases). The V gene lost 0 bases and the J gene lost 6 bases, with 13 bases spanning the gap. This CDR3 is 15 amino acids long. CDR1 and CDR2 (germline): SGHRS, YFSETQ. The CDR3 DNA is TGCGCCAGCAGCTTGGTAGCGAGAGGCCTCAATGAGCAGTTCTTC. The encoded protein is CASSLVARGLNEQFF.

V gene TRBV5-4 combines with J gene TRBJ1-2, with TRBD1 identical over 9 bases. Germline lookup yields CDR1 SGHNT and CDR2 YYREEE (reference sequence). J was trimmed by 4 bases and V by 0 bases; bases with no gene match: 7. The CDR3 loop spans 16 amino acids. Here the CDR3 reads CASSLGAGQGSYGYTF. Here the CDR3 DNA reads TGTGCCAGCAGCTTGGGGGCGGGACAGGGTAGCTATGGCTACACCTTC.

This chain connects TRBV10-2 to TRBJ2-7; TRBD1 matches at 7 bases. Germline-derived CDR1 and CDR2 are WSHSY and SAAADI. This CDR3 contains 14 residues. Germline trimming cut 8 bases from V and 2 bases from J; bases unmatched to any gene: 9. The CDR3: CASEQGNGAYEQYF. The CDR3, as DNA: TGCGCCAGCGAACAGGGGAATGGGGCCTACGAGCAGTACTTC.

The chain has TRBV5-6 and TRBJ1-1, with TRBD1 matching over 9 bases. Germline assignment: CDR1 SGHDT and CDR2 YYEEEE. Trimming at V came to 4 bases and at J to 8 bases, leaving 12 bases not matched to a gene. This CDR3 is 15 amino acids long. CDR3 coding DNA: TGTGCCAGCAGCGCCGACAGGGGGAGGCAGCGGGAAGCTTTCTTT. It is translated as CASSADRGRQREAFF.

This sequence joins TRBV11-3 and TRBJ2-7; D is possibly TRBD2 (7 bases). V was pared by 6 bases and J by 5 bases, with 11 bases between. Germline V gives CDR1 SGHNT, CDR2 YENEEA. The CDR3 contains 12 residues. CDR3: CASSNGGHEQYF. CDR3 nucleotides: TGTGCCAGCAGTAACGGGGGGCACGAGCAGTACTTC.

The DNA for the CDR3 is TGTGCCATCAGGGGACAGGACACCGGGGAGCTGTTTTTT. Its protein product is CAIRGQDTGELFF. The chain is built from TRBV10-3 and TRBJ2-2; 8 bases agree with TRBD1. Germline CDR1 is ENHRY and CDR2 is SYGVKD. This CDR3 has 13 amino acids. After removal of 6 bases from V and 3 bases from J, the junction contained 0 bases not matched to a gene.